This passage covers 8 T cell receptor beta chains from one sample sequenced in a study of naive and memory T cell subsets. Two oligonucleotides, mixed equimolar, formed the beta constant-region primer covering TRBC1 and TRBC2. Ligated cDNA was amplified by four rounds of PCR with nested alpha and beta constant-region primers and SP2. TCRdb re-derived calls from the UMI-ligation and nested PCR reads in MiXCR, one entry per CDR3 protein. The profile shows tens of thousands of distinct CDR3 sequences, roughly 8.2% of them singletons. Specimen: central memory CD8+ T cells from blood. The source of these receptors is a human donor in good health.

This clonotype was seen only a few times. The CDR3 here is CAIFRSYGYTF. The CDR3 DNA is TGTGCCATTTTTCGGAGCTATGGCTACACCTTC. The chain uses TRBV2 and TRBJ1-2; no clear D. This CDR3 comprises 11 residues. The V gene lost 10 bases and the J gene lost 4 bases, with 10 bases spanning the gap. Germline V gene data show CDR1 as SNHLY and CDR2 as FYNNEI.

This clonotype was detected many times. V is TRBV13 and J is TRBJ2-3, with 12 positions matching TRBD2. This CDR3 is 17 amino acids long. Per the germline V gene, CDR1 is PRHDT and CDR2 is FYEKMQ (reference sequence). After removal of 3 bases from V and 5 bases from J, the junction contained 9 bases not matched to a gene. CDR3 coding DNA: TGTGCCAGCAGCTTGAGGACTAGCGGGAACCCACTAGATACGCAGTATTTT. The encoded protein is CASSLRTSGNPLDTQYF.

This chain joins TRBV6-5 and TRBJ2-2; 7 bases agree with TRBD2. Looked up from germline, CDR1 is MNHEY and CDR2 is SVGAGI. The CDR3 is made up of 12 amino acids. CDR3 sequence: CGSGTNTGELFF. DNA for the CDR3: TGTGGAAGCGGGACGAACACCGGGGAGCTGTTTTTT.

This clonotype was detected only a few times. The chain employs TRBV6-1 and TRBJ2-3, with D possibly TRBD1 on 6 matching bases. V lost 6 bases and J 5 bases, leaving 15 bases between the germline ends. The CDR3 extends over 14 amino acids. Per germline, CDR1 MNHNS and CDR2 SASEGT. The CDR3 DNA sequence: TGTGCCAGCAGATGGGGGCTACTGCTAGATACGCAGTATTTT. Amino acid sequence: CASRWGLLLDTQYF.

This clonotype was found many times. The chain recombines TRBV15 with TRBJ2-7; D might be TRBD2 (6 bases). This CDR3 comprises 13 residues. V was clipped by 5 bases and J by 3 bases, with 11 bases between them. Looked up from germline, CDR1 is LNHNV and CDR2 is YYDKDF (reference sequence). The chain's CDR3 is CATSGGLDYEQYF. In DNA, the CDR3 is TGTGCCACCAGCGGGGGACTGGACTACGAGCAGTACTTC.

The V call is TRBV28, the J call TRBJ2-1; D remains ambiguous. Per germline, CDR1 MDHEN and CDR2 SYDVKM. V was shortened by 6 bases and J by 10 bases, with 13 bases between the two germline ends. This CDR3 has 12 residues. CDR3 DNA sequence: TGTGCCAGCAGCTCTGATCTGCGGGAGCAGTTCTTC. This translates into CASSSDLREQFF.

This chain links TRBV9 with TRBJ2-7; D unclear. With 0 bases removed from V and 0 bases from J, the gap between germline ends came to 7 bases. Germline V gene data show CDR1 as SGDLS and CDR2 as YYNGEE. The CDR3 has 14 amino acids. The CDR3 coding sequence is TGTGCCAGCAGCGTAGGACTGAACTCCTACGAGCAGTACTTC. This sequence encodes CASSVGLNSYEQYF.

This clonotype was seen repeatedly, ten times or more. The chain employs TRBV6-2 or TRBV6-3 and TRBJ2-1; perhaps D is TRBD1 or TRBD2 (5 bases each). Per germline, CDR1 MNHEY and CDR2 SVGEGT. CDR3 length equals 18 residues. V lost 0 bases and J lost 8, with 23 bases in between. CDR3 sequence (DNA): TGTGCCAGCAGTTACTCACCTGGGGGAGTAGGCGCGAGGGATGAGCAGTTCTTC. Encoded protein: CASSYSPGGVGARDEQFF.